Below, 26 T cell receptor beta chains from the same sample are listed, as sequenced in a study of early T cells in non-severe SARS-CoV-2 infection. TCRdb re-called the 5' RACE reads with MiXCR, one entry per CDR3 protein. The table records approximately 18,000 distinct CDR3 sequences, around 5.1% of them present only once. Sequenced material: whole blood. The receptors here all came from an adult who was a healthcare worker with PCR-confirmed SARS-CoV-2 infection or an uninfected control (not recorded which).

The table lists this clonotype with many counts. V gene TRBV11-2 combines with J gene TRBJ2-5, with 12 bases matching TRBD2. The V segment lost 5 bases and the J segment 4 bases; nucleotides outside the gene matches: 8. The CDR3 sequence is 16 residues long. The germline V gene encodes CDR1 SGHAT and CDR2 FQNNGV. The CDR3 nucleotides are TGTGCCAGCAGCCCCCGACTAGCGGGAGCGGTAGAGACCCAGTACTTC. Residues: CASSPRLAGAVETQYF.

This clonotype was counted only a few times. The V gene is TRBV6-6, the J gene TRBJ2-1; 12 nucleotides align to TRBD2. The junction had 6 bases not matched to a gene; V was cut back by 4 bases and J by 5 bases. The length of the CDR3 is 16 residues. Looked up from germline, CDR1 is MNHNY and CDR2 is SVGAGI (reference sequence). In DNA, the CDR3 is TGTGCCAGCAGTTTTCTAGCGGGAGGGAGGGACAATGAGCAGTTCTTC. It yields the protein CASSFLAGGRDNEQFF.

A word on this clonotype: One base away lies a much larger clone, so this may be a sequencing read error. The chain couples TRBV11-2 to TRBJ1-1; no firm D call. CDR1 and CDR2 from the germline V gene are SGHAT and FQNNGV. The CDR3 has 14 residues. The V end lost 3 bases, the J end lost 1 base, and 9 bases lay between the germline ends. CDR3 region: CASSFNSGNTEAFF. The CDR3 DNA is TGTGCCAGCAGCTTCAACAGTGGGAACACTGAAGCTTTCTTT.

This clonotype showed up many times. The V gene is TRBV7-2, the J gene TRBJ1-5; the D is unclear. The germline V gene encodes CDR1 SGHTA and CDR2 FQGNSA. The CDR3 loop spans 15 amino acids. V shed 5 bases and J shed 1 base, with 12 bases lying between them. CDR3 sequence (DNA): TGTGCCAGCAGCCCGCTTGTCGGGAGCAATCAGCCCCAGCATTTT. This codes for CASSPLVGSNQPQHF.

This clonotype showed up just a few times. This sequence joins TRBV9 and TRBJ1-6; D is uncertain. The germline V gene encodes CDR1 SGDLS and CDR2 YYNGEE. Trimming took 3 bases from V and 10 from J, leaving 11 bases between them. The length of the CDR3 is 13 residues. The CDR3 nucleotides are TGTGCCAGCAGCGCCAGTCCGGGGTCACCCCTCCACTTT. Protein: CASSASPGSPLHF.

This clonotype was counted only a few times. This chain uses TRBV21-1 with TRBJ2-7. TRBV21-1 is a listed pseudogene. The CDR3 runs 16 residues. The CDR3 spells CASSKADLSSSYEQYV. The CDR3 DNA reads as TGTGCCAGCAGCAAAGCCGACCTATCAAGCTCCTACGAGCAGTACGTC.

This clonotype was seen a few times. The chain employs TRBV18 and TRBJ2-7; TRBD1 might be the D (6 bases). This CDR3 comprises 13 residues. CDR1 KGHSH and CDR2 LQKENI come from the germline V gene. V was pared by 3 bases and J by 9 bases, with 15 bases between. The CDR3 DNA sequence: TGTGCCAGCTCACCCGTATTTTTAGGGGGGCAGTACGTC. It translates to CASSPVFLGGQYV.

This clonotype is medium-sized (0.01 to 0.1%) in the sample. V usage is TRBV3-1 and J usage is TRBJ2-3; TRBD2 matches at 9 bases. Losses at the gene ends were 5 bases for V and 1 base for J; bases not matched to a gene: 4. The germline CDR1 and CDR2 sequences are LGHDT and YNNKEL (reference sequence). The CDR3 sequence is 15 residues long. The CDR3 DNA reads as TGTGCCAGCAGCACTCGACTAGCGGGCACAGATACGCAGTATTTT. Its translation is CASSTRLAGTDTQYF.

This clonotype was found many times. The CDR3 bases are TGTGCCAGTAGTACCCGGGGGTCGGGCAATGAGCAGTTCTTC. Its translation is CASSTRGSGNEQFF. This chain links TRBV19 with TRBJ2-1; weak D call: TRBD2 (6 bases). The V and J ends lost 4 bases and 6 bases respectively, with 13 bases between them. The CDR3 length is 14 residues. CDR1 is LNHDA and CDR2 is SQIVND in the germline V gene (reference sequence).

The V gene is TRBV10-1, the J gene TRBJ1-2, with a tentative D call TRBD1 (6 bases). V lost 4 bases and J lost 8, with 14 bases in between. There are 13 residues in the CDR3. CDR1 is WNHNN and CDR2 is SYGVQD in the germline V gene (reference sequence). CDR3 residues: CASSATRQEGYTF. The CDR3 nucleotides read TGCGCCAGCAGTGCCACGCGACAGGAAGGCTACACCTTC.

This clonotype was counted ten times or more. The chain carries TRBV12-3 or TRBV12-4 and TRBJ1-5, with D unresolved. The CDR3 contains 17 residues. V was clipped by 1 base and J by 6 bases, with 19 bases between them. CDR3 amino acids: CASSLVAVVGGFQPQHF. CDR3 nucleotide sequence: TGTGCCAGCAGTTTAGTCGCGGTTGTAGGAGGTTTTCAGCCCCAGCATTTT.

This clonotype has at least ten counts. V is TRBV9 and J is TRBJ1-1; the D is unclear. V was trimmed by 4 bases and J by 1 base, leaving 14 bases between them. The CDR3 sequence is 15 residues long. Looked up from germline, CDR1 is SGDLS and CDR2 is YYNGEE. CDR3 nucleotide sequence: TGTGCCAGCAGCCCTACCCTCGAGAAGAACACTGAAGCTTTCTTT. As protein: CASSPTLEKNTEAFF.

Ten or more counts support this clonotype. The chain is built from TRBV4-3 and TRBJ2-3, with TRBD2 matching 10 bases. Per germline, CDR1 LGHNA and CDR2 YSLEER. The CDR3 extends over 17 amino acids. With V trimmed by 0 bases and J by 4 bases, 7 bases remained unmatched. The CDR3 here is CASSQESSGSWADTQYF. The CDR3 DNA follows: TGCGCCAGCAGCCAAGAGTCTAGCGGGAGTTGGGCAGATACGCAGTATTTT.

This clonotype was detected ten times or more. The chain has TRBV13 and TRBJ2-7; D remains ambiguous. CDR3 length: 12 residues. Germline V gene sequence: CDR1 PRHDT, CDR2 FYEKMQ (reference sequence). The V end was cut by 0 bases, the J end by 1 base, with 1 base between. CDR3 in amino acids: CASSLGSYEQYV. The CDR3 nucleotides are TGTGCCAGCAGCTTAGGTTCCTACGAGCAGTACGTC.

This clonotype was detected many times. This chain joins TRBV20-1 and TRBJ2-7, with 8 bases lining up with TRBD2. This CDR3 region has 13 residues. V dropped 5 bases and J dropped 5; count of bases not matched to a gene: 8. Looked up from germline, CDR1 is DFQATT and CDR2 is SNEGSKA (reference sequence). The CDR3 sequence is CSAPAAGRDEQYF. Written as DNA, the CDR3 is TGCAGTGCTCCTGCGGCCGGGAGGGACGAGCAGTACTTC.

This clonotype occurred a few times. The chain carries TRBV28 and TRBJ2-3; 10 nucleotides line up with TRBD2. The germline V gene encodes CDR1 MDHEN and CDR2 SYDVKM. The CDR3 loop spans 17 amino acids. V was pared by 5 bases and J by 6 bases, with 14 bases of the junction left unmatched. CDR3 residues: CASSISGLAGVLDTQYF. The DNA of the CDR3 is TGTGCCAGCAGTATATCCGGGCTAGCGGGAGTGCTGGATACGCAGTATTTT. Full variable domain (outside the CDR3, taken from reference TRBV28 and TRBJ2-3): DVKVTQSSRYLVKRTGEKVFLECVQDMDHENMFWYRQDPGLGLRLIYFSYDVKMKEKGDIPEGYSVSREKKERFSLILESASTNQTSMYLCASSISGLAGVLDTQYFGPGTRLTVL.

This clonotype has more than one count but fewer than ten. The J gene is TRBJ2-1, the V gene TRBV19; TRBD2 matches at 9 bases. The V gene's germline CDR1 is LNHDA and CDR2 SQIVND (reference sequence). This CDR3 comprises 14 residues. V shed 3 bases and J 8 bases; nucleotides not matched to a gene: 5. For the CDR3, the DNA is TGTGCCAGTAGTATCGCGGGGGGGTTCTATGAGCAGTTCTTC. As protein: CASSIAGGFYEQFF.

This chain links TRBV7-9 with TRBJ1-4; the D is unclear. Germline V gene sequence: CDR1 SEHNR, CDR2 FQNEAQ (reference sequence). This CDR3 is 17 amino acids long. V was trimmed by 6 bases and J by 0 bases, leaving 17 bases between them. CDR3 sequence reads: CASRYPPGQATNEKLFF. DNA for the CDR3: TGTGCCAGCAGGTATCCCCCTGGGCAGGCAACTAATGAAAAACTGTTTTTT.

This clonotype showed up many times. V usage is TRBV7-9 and J usage is TRBJ2-5, with D possibly TRBD2 on 5 matching bases. CDR3 length: 15 residues. V lost 5 bases and J lost 2, with 15 bases in between. Germline V gene lookup returns CDR1 SEHNR and CDR2 FQNEAQ (reference sequence). The CDR3 region is CASSPGGPGQETQYF. CDR3 DNA sequence: TGTGCCAGCAGCCCCGGAGGTCCGGGGCAAGAGACCCAGTACTTC.

This clonotype has more than one count but fewer than ten. The chain employs TRBV5-1 and TRBJ2-1; 7 bases align to TRBD1. CDR3 length: 16 amino acids. Germline V gene data show CDR1 as SGHRS and CDR2 as YFSETQ. V shed 0 bases and J 4 bases; nucleotides not matched to a gene: 7. The CDR3 loop reads CASSLVTGTAYNEQFF. The CDR3 region has the DNA TGCGCCAGCAGCTTGGTGACCGGGACAGCATACAATGAGCAGTTCTTC.

This clonotype was seen ten or more times. The chain employs TRBV5-1 and TRBJ2-1; 8 bases line up with TRBD1. Germline V CDR1 and CDR2: SGHRS, YFSETQ. The V segment lost 4 bases and the J segment 4 bases; nucleotides outside the gene matches: 4. CDR3 length equals 14 residues. CDR3 sequence: CASSPRDRYNEQFF. The DNA of the CDR3 is TGCGCCAGCAGCCCCCGGGACAGGTACAATGAGCAGTTCTTC.

This clonotype was observed at least ten times. V and J are TRBV9 and TRBJ1-1; 7 bases map to TRBD1. The germline V gene has CDR1 SGDLS and CDR2 YYNGEE. The CDR3 is 16 amino acids. V was clipped by 6 bases and J by 5 bases; unmatched bases: 16. As DNA, the CDR3 is TGTGCCAGCACCCGACAGGGCCTAACATTGGAGACTGAAGCTTTCTTT. Protein sequence: CASTRQGLTLETEAFF.

This clonotype was counted many times. V and J are TRBV6-1 and TRBJ1-2, with TRBD1 matching 11 bases. The CDR3 is 18 residues long. After removal of 0 bases from V and 5 bases from J, the junction contained 11 bases not matched to a gene. CDR1 and CDR2 (germline): MNHNS, SASEGT. The CDR3 coding sequence is TGTGCCAGCAGTGAAGCCGGACAGGGGGCCTTTGGAATGTATGGCTACACCTTC. It translates to CASSEAGQGAFGMYGYTF.

This clonotype has ten or more counts. This chain connects TRBV24-1 to TRBJ2-1; D remains unclear. Germline V gives CDR1 KGHDR, CDR2 SFDVKD. The CDR3 is made up of 14 amino acids. Trimming pared 2 bases from V and 9 bases from J, leaving 13 bases between. The CDR3 DNA sequence: TGTGCCACCAGTGATTCACGAGCCTTGAGTGAGCAGTTCTTC. It translates to CATSDSRALSEQFF.

There are many counts of this clonotype. V and J are TRBV20-1 and TRBJ2-3; the D gene could be TRBD1 or TRBD2 (6 bases each). The CDR3 extends over 15 amino acids. V gave up 4 bases and J gave up 1 base, with 15 bases separating them. Germline values: CDR1 DFQATT, CDR2 SNEGSKA (reference sequence). For the CDR3, the DNA is TGCAGTGCTAATAACAGGGAGGTGGGCACAGATACGCAGTATTTT. As protein: CSANNREVGTDTQYF.

The genes are TRBV3-1 and TRBJ2-7; D perhaps matches TRBD1 (6 bases). The length of the CDR3 is 14 residues. With 0 bases removed from V and 0 bases from J, the gap between germline ends came to 6 bases. The germline gives CDR1 LGHDT, CDR2 YNNKEL (reference sequence). CDR3 nucleotides: TGTGCCAGCAGCCAAGAAGGGGGCTCCTACGAGCAGTACTTC. Amino acids: CASSQEGGSYEQYF.